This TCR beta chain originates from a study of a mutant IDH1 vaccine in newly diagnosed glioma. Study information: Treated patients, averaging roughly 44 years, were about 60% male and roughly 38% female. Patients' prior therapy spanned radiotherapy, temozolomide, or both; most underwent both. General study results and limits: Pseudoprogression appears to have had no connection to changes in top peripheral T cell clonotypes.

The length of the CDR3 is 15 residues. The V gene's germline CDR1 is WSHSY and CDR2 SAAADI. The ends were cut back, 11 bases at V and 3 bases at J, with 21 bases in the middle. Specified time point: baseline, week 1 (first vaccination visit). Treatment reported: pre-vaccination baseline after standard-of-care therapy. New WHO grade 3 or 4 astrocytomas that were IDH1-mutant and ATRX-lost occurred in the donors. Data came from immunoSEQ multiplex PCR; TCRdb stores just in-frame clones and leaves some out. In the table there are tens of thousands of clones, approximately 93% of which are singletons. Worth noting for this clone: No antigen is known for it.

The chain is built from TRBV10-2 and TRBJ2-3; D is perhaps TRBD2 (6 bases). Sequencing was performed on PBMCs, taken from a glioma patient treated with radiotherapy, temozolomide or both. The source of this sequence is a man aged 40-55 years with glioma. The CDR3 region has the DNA TGCGCCTATTCGACTAGGGTCAGAGGGACAGATACGCAGTATTTT. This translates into CAYSTRVRGTDTQYF.